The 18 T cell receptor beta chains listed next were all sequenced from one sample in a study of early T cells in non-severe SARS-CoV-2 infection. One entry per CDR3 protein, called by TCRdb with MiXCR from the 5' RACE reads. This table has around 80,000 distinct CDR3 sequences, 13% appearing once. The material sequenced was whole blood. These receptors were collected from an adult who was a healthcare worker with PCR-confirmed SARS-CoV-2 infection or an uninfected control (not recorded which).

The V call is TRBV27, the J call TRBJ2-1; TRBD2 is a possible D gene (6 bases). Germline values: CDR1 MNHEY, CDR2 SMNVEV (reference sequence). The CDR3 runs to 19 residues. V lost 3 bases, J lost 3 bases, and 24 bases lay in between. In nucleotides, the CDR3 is TGTGCCAGCAGTTTCTTCGTCGGGTTGTCTAGCGCTGGCTACAATGAGCAGTTCTTC. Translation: CASSFFVGLSSAGYNEQFF.

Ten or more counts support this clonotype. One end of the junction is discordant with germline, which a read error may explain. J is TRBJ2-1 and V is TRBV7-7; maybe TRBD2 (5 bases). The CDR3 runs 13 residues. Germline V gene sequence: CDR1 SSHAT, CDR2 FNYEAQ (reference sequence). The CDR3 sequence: CASSSGNYNEQFF. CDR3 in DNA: TGTGCTAGCAGCTCCGGGAACTACAATGAGCAGTTCTTC.

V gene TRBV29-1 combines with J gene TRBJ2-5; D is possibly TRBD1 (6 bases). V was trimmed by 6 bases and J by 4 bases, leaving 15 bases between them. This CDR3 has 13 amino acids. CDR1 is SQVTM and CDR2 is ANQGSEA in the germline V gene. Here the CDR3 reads CSVLQGNIETQYF. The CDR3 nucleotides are TGCAGCGTCCTCCAGGGGAATATAGAGACCCAGTACTTC.

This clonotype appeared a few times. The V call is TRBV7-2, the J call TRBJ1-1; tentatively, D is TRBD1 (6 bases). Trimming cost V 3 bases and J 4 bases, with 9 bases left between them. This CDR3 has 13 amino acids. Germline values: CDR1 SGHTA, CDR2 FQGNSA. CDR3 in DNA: TGTGCCAGCAGCTTCACCAGGGGCACTGAAGCTTTCTTT. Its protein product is CASSFTRGTEAFF.

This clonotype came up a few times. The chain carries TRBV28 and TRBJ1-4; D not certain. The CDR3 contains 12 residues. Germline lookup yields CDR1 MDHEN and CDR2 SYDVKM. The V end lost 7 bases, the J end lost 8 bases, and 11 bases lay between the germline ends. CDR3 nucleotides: TGTGCCAGCAAGAGGGCCGTGGAAAAACTGTTTTTT. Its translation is CASKRAVEKLFF.

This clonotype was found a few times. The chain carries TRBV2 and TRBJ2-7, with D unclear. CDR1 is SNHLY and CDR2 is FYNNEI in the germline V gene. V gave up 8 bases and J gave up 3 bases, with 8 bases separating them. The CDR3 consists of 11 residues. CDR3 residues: CASVKSYEQYF. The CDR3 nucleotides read TGTGCCAGCGTTAAGAGCTACGAGCAGTACTTC.

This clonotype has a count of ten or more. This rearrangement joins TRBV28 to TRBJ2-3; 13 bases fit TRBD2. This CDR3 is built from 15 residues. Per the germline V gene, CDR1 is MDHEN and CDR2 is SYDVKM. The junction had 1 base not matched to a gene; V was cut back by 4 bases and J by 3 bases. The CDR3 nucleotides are TGTGCCAGCAGTTCGACTAGCGGGAGGACAGATACGCAGTATTTT. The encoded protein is CASSSTSGRTDTQYF.

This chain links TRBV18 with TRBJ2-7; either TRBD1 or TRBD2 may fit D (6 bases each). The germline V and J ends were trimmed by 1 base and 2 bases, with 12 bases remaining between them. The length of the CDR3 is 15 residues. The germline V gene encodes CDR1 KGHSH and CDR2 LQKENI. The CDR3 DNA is TGTGCCAGCTCACCACTTGGGGGGCGTACCTACGAGCAGTACTTC. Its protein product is CASSPLGGRTYEQYF.

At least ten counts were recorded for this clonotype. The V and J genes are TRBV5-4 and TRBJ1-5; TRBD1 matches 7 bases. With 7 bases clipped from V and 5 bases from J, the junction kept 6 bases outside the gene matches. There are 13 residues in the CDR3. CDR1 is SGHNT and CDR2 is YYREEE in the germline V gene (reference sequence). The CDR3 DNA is TGTGCCAGCTCCTCAGGGGGAGATCAGCCCCAGCATTTT. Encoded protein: CASSSGGDQPQHF. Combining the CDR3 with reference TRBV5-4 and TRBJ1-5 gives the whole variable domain ETGVTQSPTHLIKTRGQQVTLRCSSQSGHNTVSWYQQALGQGPQFIFQYYREEENGRGNFPPRFSGLQFPNYSSELNVNALELDDSALYLCASSSGGDQPQHFGDGTRLSIL.

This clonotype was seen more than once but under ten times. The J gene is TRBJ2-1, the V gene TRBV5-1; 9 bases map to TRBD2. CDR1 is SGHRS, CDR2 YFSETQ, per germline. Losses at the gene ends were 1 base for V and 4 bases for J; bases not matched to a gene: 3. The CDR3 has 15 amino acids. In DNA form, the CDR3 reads TGCGCCAGCAGCTTGTCGACTAGCGGATACAATGAGCAGTTCTTC. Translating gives CASSLSTSGYNEQFF.

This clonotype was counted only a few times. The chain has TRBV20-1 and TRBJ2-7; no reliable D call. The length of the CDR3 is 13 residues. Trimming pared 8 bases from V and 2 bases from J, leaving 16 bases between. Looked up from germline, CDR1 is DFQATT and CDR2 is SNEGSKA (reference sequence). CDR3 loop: CSPWAGRPYEQYF. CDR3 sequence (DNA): TGCAGTCCTTGGGCCGGCCGACCCTACGAGCAGTACTTC.

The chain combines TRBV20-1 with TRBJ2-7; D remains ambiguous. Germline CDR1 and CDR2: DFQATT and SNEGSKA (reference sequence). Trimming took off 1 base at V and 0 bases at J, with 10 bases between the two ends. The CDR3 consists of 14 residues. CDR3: CSARGTESSYEQYF. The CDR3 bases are TGCAGTGCTAGAGGGACCGAGAGCTCCTACGAGCAGTACTTC.

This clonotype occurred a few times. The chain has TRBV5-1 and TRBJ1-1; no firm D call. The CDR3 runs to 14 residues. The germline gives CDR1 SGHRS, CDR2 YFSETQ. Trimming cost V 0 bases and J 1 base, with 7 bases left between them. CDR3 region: CASSLAVGNTEAFF. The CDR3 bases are TGCGCCAGCAGCTTGGCGGTGGGGAACACTGAAGCTTTCTTT.

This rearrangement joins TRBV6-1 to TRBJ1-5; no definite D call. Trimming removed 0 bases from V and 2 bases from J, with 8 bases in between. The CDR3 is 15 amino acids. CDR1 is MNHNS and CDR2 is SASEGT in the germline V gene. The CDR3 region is CASSEAGTGNQPQHF. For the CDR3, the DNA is TGTGCCAGCAGTGAAGCCGGAACGGGCAATCAGCCCCAGCATTTT.

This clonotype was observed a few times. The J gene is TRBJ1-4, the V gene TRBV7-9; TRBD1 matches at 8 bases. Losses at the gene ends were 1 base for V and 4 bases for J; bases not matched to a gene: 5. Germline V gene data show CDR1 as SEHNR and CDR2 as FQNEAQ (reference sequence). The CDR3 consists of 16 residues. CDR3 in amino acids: CASSLGGTGLNEKLFF. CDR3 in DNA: TGTGCCAGCAGCTTAGGGGGGACAGGCCTTAATGAAAAACTGTTTTTT.

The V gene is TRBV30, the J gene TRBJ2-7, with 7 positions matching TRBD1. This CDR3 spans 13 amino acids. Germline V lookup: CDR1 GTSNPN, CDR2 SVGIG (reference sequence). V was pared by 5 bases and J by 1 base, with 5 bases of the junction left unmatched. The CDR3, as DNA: TGTGCCTGGTCCCGGGACAGTTCCTACGAGCAGTACTTC. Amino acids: CAWSRDSSYEQYF.

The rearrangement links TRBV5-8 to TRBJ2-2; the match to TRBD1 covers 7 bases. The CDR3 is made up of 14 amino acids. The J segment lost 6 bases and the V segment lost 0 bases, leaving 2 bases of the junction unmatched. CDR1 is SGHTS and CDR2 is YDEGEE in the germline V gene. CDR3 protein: CASSLGQGAGELFF. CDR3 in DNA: TGTGCCAGCAGCTTGGGACAGGGCGCCGGGGAGCTGTTTTTT.

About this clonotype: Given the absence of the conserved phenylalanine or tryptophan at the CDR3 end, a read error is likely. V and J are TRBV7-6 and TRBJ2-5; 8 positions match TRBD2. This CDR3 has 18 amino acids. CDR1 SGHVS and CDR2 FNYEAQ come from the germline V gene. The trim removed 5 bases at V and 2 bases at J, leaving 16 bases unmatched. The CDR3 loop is CASSPGPSAGVKQETQYS. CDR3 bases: TGTGCCAGCAGCCCTGGCCCATCAGCGGGAGTAAAGCAAGAGACCCAGTACTCC.